The 20 T cell receptor beta chains below were found in one sample sequenced in a study of blood T cell repertoires in COVID-19. The protocol was immunoSEQ multiplex PCR, while the TCRdb copy is restricted to in-frame clones and leaves out a portion. The repertoire consists of about 180,000 clones, with 80% to 90% occurring once and the leading ten covering 2% to 2.5%. Material: PBMCs or T cells enriched from blood (not recorded which). The receptors here all came from a woman in her 40s with acute COVID-19.

The CDR3 DNA reads TGTGCCAGCAGTTCCAGGGGGAACACTGAAGCTTTCTTT. It translates to CASSSRGNTEAFF. V and J are TRBV2 and TRBJ1-1; D is perhaps TRBD1 (6 bases). This CDR3 is 13 amino acids long. Between the trimmed V and J ends, which lost 5 bases and 1 base, there was a span of 8 bases. From germline, CDR1 is SNHLY and CDR2 FYNNEI.

In this sample, this clone turned up once. The chain combines TRBV5-1 with TRBJ2-2, with a weak D call TRBD2 (5 bases). CDR1 is SGHRS, CDR2 YFSETQ, per germline. The CDR3 spans 14 residues. V was pared by 5 bases and J by 1 base, with 9 bases between. CDR3 sequence: CASRGGLNTGELFF. The CDR3 DNA reads as TGCGCCAGCAGGGGCGGGTTGAACACCGGGGAGCTGTTTTTT.

The rearrangement joins TRBV30 to TRBJ2-7, with a tentative D call TRBD1 (6 bases). V was clipped by 1 base and J by 7 bases, with 14 bases between them. The germline V gene has CDR1 GTSNPN and CDR2 SVGIG (reference sequence). This CDR3 is 13 amino acids long. The CDR3 reads CAWSGQEAREQYF. CDR3 DNA sequence: TGTGCCTGGAGTGGACAGGAGGCTAGGGAGCAGTACTTC.

CDR3 DNA sequence: TGTGCCAGCAGCGTAGCTGTAGGGGGGGACGGCTATGGCTACACCTTC. This encodes CASSVAVGGDGYGYTF. The chain recombines TRBV9 with TRBJ1-2, with a tentative D call TRBD1 (6 bases). V was trimmed by 0 bases and J by 4 bases, leaving 16 bases between them. Germline V gene sequence: CDR1 SGDLS, CDR2 YYNGEE. The CDR3 length is 16 residues. The full variable domain, completed using reference TRBV9 and TRBJ1-2, is DSGVTQTPKHLITATGQRVTLRCSPRSGDLSVYWYQQSLDQGLQFLIQYYNGEERAKGNILERFSAQQFPDLHSELNLSSLELGDSALYFCASSVAVGGDGYGYTFGSGTRLTVV.

The chain is built from TRBV10-3 and TRBJ2-2; 11 bases are a match to TRBD2. In germline, CDR1 is ENHRY, CDR2 SYGVKD. V lost 6 bases to trimming and J lost 4 bases; unmatched junction nucleotides: 4. The CDR3 has 15 amino acids. The CDR3 region is CAIRKTSGATGELFF. In nucleotides, the CDR3 is TGTGCCATCAGGAAGACTAGCGGGGCCACCGGGGAGCTGTTTTTT.

This chain joins TRBV5-1 and TRBJ1-4; TRBD1 aligns across 11 bases. The V segment lost 4 bases and the J segment 3 bases; nucleotides outside the gene matches: 11. CDR1 is SGHRS and CDR2 is YFSETQ in the germline V gene. The CDR3 contains 18 residues. CDR3 nucleotides: TGCGCCAGCAGCGGACCGGGACAGGGGGGATCCGCTAATGAAAAACTGTTTTTT. Protein product: CASSGPGQGGSANEKLFF.

The V gene is TRBV5-5, the J gene TRBJ2-7; D uncertain. The CDR3 covers 14 residues. Germline V gene data show CDR1 as SGHKS and CDR2 as YYEKEE (reference sequence). Deletions cut 2 bases from V and 2 bases from J, with 11 bases between. CDR3 nucleotides: TGTGCCAGCAGCTTAGATGGGCCAGCCTACGAGCAGTACTTC. Translation gives CASSLDGPAYEQYF. Supplemented by reference TRBV5-5 and TRBJ2-7, the full variable domain reads DAGVTQSPTHLIKTRGQQVTLRCSPISGHKSVSWYQQVLGQGPQFIFQYYEKEERGRGNFPDRFSARQFPNYSSELNVNALLLGDSALYLCASSLDGPAYEQYFGPGTRLTVT.

This clone was seen just once. V and J are TRBV28 and TRBJ2-1, with D perhaps matching TRBD1 (5 bases). Trimming stripped 3 bases from V and 6 bases from J, with 12 bases between. The CDR3 runs to 14 residues. Looked up from germline, CDR1 is MDHEN and CDR2 is SYDVKM. The CDR3 sequence is CASSLVGPPNEQFF. The CDR3 nucleotides are TGTGCCAGCAGTTTGGTGGGGCCTCCCAATGAGCAGTTCTTC.

The sample holds a few counts of this clone. The CDR3 here is CASSKGGQGDSPLHF. The CDR3 DNA reads as TGTGCCAGCAGCAAAGGGGGACAGGGTGATTCACCCCTCCACTTT. The chain employs TRBV7-9 and TRBJ1-6; 9 bases align to TRBD1. The CDR3 contains 15 residues. CDR1 and CDR2 from the germline V gene are SEHNR and FQNEAQ (reference sequence). V shed 5 bases and J 8 bases; nucleotides not matched to a gene: 7.

V is TRBV6-5 and J is TRBJ1-1; 7 nucleotides match TRBD1. The CDR3 has 14 residues. CDR1 and CDR2 from the germline V gene are MNHEY and SVGAGI. Unmatched junction bases numbered 1, after V lost 2 bases and J lost 1 base. CDR3 protein: CASSYGQANTEAFF. CDR3 DNA: TGTGCCAGCAGTTACGGACAGGCGAACACTGAAGCTTTCTTT.

The V gene is TRBV6-5, the J gene TRBJ2-7, with D hard to call. V was clipped by 5 bases and J by 2 bases, with 16 bases between them. This CDR3 has 15 amino acids. From germline, CDR1 is MNHEY and CDR2 SVGAGI. CDR3 loop: CASSPSLNPTYEQYF. CDR3 coding DNA: TGTGCCAGCAGTCCGAGCCTAAACCCAACCTACGAGCAGTACTTC.

Of note for this clone: At one of its ends the junction is not consistent with the germline gene, which may arise from a read error. The rearrangement joins TRBV3-1 (or the pseudogene TRBV3-2) to TRBJ2-1, with D perhaps matching TRBD2 (5 bases). This CDR3 is 16 amino acids long. Germline lookup yields CDR1 LGHDT and CDR2 YNNKEL (reference sequence). The CDR3 DNA reads as TGTGCCAGCAGCCCCCCTGTGGGGAGATCCTCCAATGAGCAGTTCTTC. It codes for CASSPPVGRSSNEQFF.

The chain carries TRBV4-1 and TRBJ1-5; TRBD1 aligns across 9 bases. There are 17 residues in the CDR3. Germline trimming cut 1 base from V and 9 bases from J; bases unmatched to any gene: 13. Looked up from germline, CDR1 is MGHRA and CDR2 is YSYEKL. The CDR3 region is CASSQAWDRDQIRPQHF. The CDR3 DNA reads TGCGCCAGCAGCCAAGCATGGGACAGGGACCAAATCAGGCCCCAGCATTTT.

This chain uses TRBV14 with TRBJ2-3, with D possibly being TRBD2 (6 bases). This CDR3 is built from 15 residues. The V gene lost 0 bases and the J gene lost 7 bases, with 14 bases spanning the gap. Germline V lookup: CDR1 SGHDN, CDR2 FVKESK. Written as DNA, the CDR3 is TGTGCCAGCAGCCAAGAGGCGGGACGTGGGAATACGCAGTATTTT. Translating it yields CASSQEAGRGNTQYF.

This chain connects TRBV2 to TRBJ1-6, with unresolved D. The germline V gene has CDR1 SNHLY and CDR2 FYNNEI. V gave up 4 bases and J gave up 9 bases, with 7 bases separating them. The CDR3 is 12 residues long. The CDR3 loop reads CASSVLASPLHF. The CDR3 DNA follows: TGTGCCAGCAGTGTTTTGGCTTCACCCCTCCACTTT.

The chain combines TRBV6-5 with TRBJ2-2; TRBD2 is a possible D gene (6 bases). Germline V lookup: CDR1 MNHEY, CDR2 SVGAGI. V was shortened by 8 bases and J by 4 bases, with 11 bases between the two germline ends. CDR3 size: 13 residues. The CDR3 region has the DNA TGTGCCAGCTCGCGGGATCGCACCGGGGAGCTGTTTTTT. Translated, it gives CASSRDRTGELFF.

This clone came up once. Here the CDR3 reads CSAKYRANEQYF. The DNA for the CDR3 is TGCAGCGCAAAGTACAGGGCGAACGAGCAGTACTTC. The chain uses TRBV29-1 and TRBJ2-7; TRBD1 might be the D (6 bases). The V end was cut by 7 bases, the J end by 5 bases, with 15 bases between. Germline assignment: CDR1 SQVTM and CDR2 ANQGSEA. The CDR3 has 12 amino acids.

The rearrangement joins TRBV7-2 to TRBJ2-3, with 11 bases identical to TRBD2. CDR1 is SGHTA, CDR2 FQGNSA, per germline. V was clipped by 3 bases and J by 6 bases; unmatched bases: 8. There are 16 residues in the CDR3. DNA for the CDR3: TGTGCCAGCAGCTTTACTAGCGGGAGTCCCCAGGATACGCAGTATTTT. Amino acid sequence: CASSFTSGSPQDTQYF. Full variable domain (remainder filled in from reference TRBV7-2 and TRBJ2-3): GAGVSQSPSNKVTEKGKDVELRCDPISGHTALYWYRQSLGQGLEFLIYFQGNSAPDKSGLPSDRFSAERTGGSVSTLTIQRTQQEDSAVYLCASSFTSGSPQDTQYFGPGTRLTVL.

V gene TRBV10-3 combines with J gene TRBJ2-2; 8 nucleotides line up with TRBD1. Germline trimming cut 5 bases from V and 3 bases from J; bases unmatched to any gene: 2. Germline V gene sequence: CDR1 ENHRY, CDR2 SYGVKD. The CDR3 runs 14 residues. The CDR3 is CAISPGQDTGELFF. The CDR3 DNA follows: TGTGCCATCAGTCCGGGACAGGACACCGGGGAGCTGTTTTTT.

This sequence joins TRBV3-1 (or the pseudogene TRBV3-2) and TRBJ2-3; the match to TRBD1 covers 9 bases. The CDR3 consists of 16 residues. V gave up 5 bases and J gave up 5 bases; unmatched junction bases: 11. Germline-derived CDR1 and CDR2 are LGHDT and YNNKEL (reference sequence). CDR3 sequence (DNA): TGTGCCAGCAGCGGGGCCGGGACAGGGAAGAAAGATACGCAGTATTTT. Amino acid sequence: CASSGAGTGKKDTQYF.